The 19 T cell receptor beta chains below all came from one sample that was sequenced in a study of blood T cell repertoires in COVID-19 (dated by TCRdb to 2019 to 2021). The library was generated by the immunoSEQ multiplex PCR assay. Drawn from immuneACCESS, this table holds only the in-frame rearrangements with V and J called that TCRdb kept. Clones are partly lost; checked studies trace under half to an unresolved V gene and leave the rest unexplained. This sample is represented by tens of thousands of clones; approximately 83% of them were singletons. The top ten hold 3.5% to 4% of the sample. The material sequenced was peripheral blood. Receptors originate from a man in his 60s with acute or convalescent COVID-19.

In its sample, this clone was seen once. V gene TRBV3-1 (or the pseudogene TRBV3-2) combines with J gene TRBJ2-5; 13 positions agree with TRBD2. CDR1 is LGHDT, CDR2 YNNKEL, per germline (reference sequence). There are 15 residues in the CDR3. With V trimmed by 4 bases and J by 2 bases, 1 base remained unmatched. CDR3 DNA sequence: TGTGCCAGCAGCCTGGGACTAGCGGGACAAGAGACCCAGTACTTC. This codes for CASSLGLAGQETQYF.

The rearrangement joins TRBV7-2 to TRBJ2-7, with D tentatively TRBD1 (5 bases). V lost 6 bases to trimming and J lost 1 base, with 16 bases between them. Germline CDR1 reads SGHTA; CDR2 reads FQGNSA. The CDR3 length is 15 residues. The CDR3 coding sequence is TGTGCCAGCAGACTCCCCTTGCCAGGGTCCTACGAGCAGTACTTC. It yields the protein CASRLPLPGSYEQYF.

The V gene is TRBV12-5, the J gene TRBJ2-2; weak D call: TRBD1 (5 bases). The germline V gene has CDR1 LGHNT and CDR2 FRNRAP. The CDR3 is 14 residues long. V was clipped by 5 bases and J by 1 base, with 8 bases between them. The chain's CDR3 is CASGQTGNTGELFF. The CDR3, as DNA: TGTGCTAGTGGTCAAACAGGGAACACCGGGGAGCTGTTTTTT.

The chain carries TRBV25-1 and TRBJ1-2; D gene unclear. CDR3 length: 12 amino acids. Trimming removed 3 bases at V and 8 bases at J, with 10 bases between. From germline, CDR1 is MGHDK and CDR2 SYGVNS. The CDR3 DNA is TGTGCCAGCAGTGACCTCGCGGGGGGCTACACCTTC. This codes for CASSDLAGGYTF.

The rearrangement joins TRBV6-6 to TRBJ1-2, with a tentative D call TRBD1 (5 bases). The CDR3 consists of 13 residues. Germline CDR1 is MNHNY and CDR2 is SVGAGI (reference sequence). V dropped 2 bases and J dropped 7 bases, with 11 bases sitting between them. The CDR3: CASSYQGLLGYTF. DNA of the CDR3: TGTGCCAGCAGTTACCAGGGACTGCTTGGCTACACCTTC.

The CDR3 DNA reads TGTGCCAGCAACGACAGGGTGGATTCACCCCTCCACTTT. This translates into CASNDRVDSPLHF. This chain joins TRBV6-5 and TRBJ1-6; 7 nucleotides align to TRBD1. Trimming cost V 7 bases and J 8 bases; bases outside gene matches: 5. The CDR3 extends over 13 amino acids. The germline V gene encodes CDR1 MNHEY and CDR2 SVGAGI.

The chain has TRBV19 and TRBJ2-2, with no clear D. V was clipped by 3 bases and J by 1 base, with 6 bases between them. This CDR3 has 14 residues. Germline-derived CDR1 and CDR2 are LNHDA and SQIVND (reference sequence). The CDR3 DNA reads TGTGCCAGTAGTATTGAGATGAACACCGGGGAGCTGTTTTTT. It is translated as CASSIEMNTGELFF.

V gene TRBV6-6 combines with J gene TRBJ2-3; tentatively, D is TRBD2 (6 bases). Germline CDR1 and CDR2: MNHNY and SVGAGI (reference sequence). This CDR3 contains 15 residues. V lost 2 bases and J 5 bases, leaving 14 bases between the germline ends. CDR3 loop: CASSYGAGKKDTQYF. The DNA for the CDR3 is TGTGCCAGCAGTTACGGTGCGGGAAAGAAAGATACGCAGTATTTT.

The V gene is TRBV6-2 or TRBV6-3, the J gene TRBJ2-3; tentatively, D is TRBD2 (7 bases). CDR3 size: 13 residues. CDR1 and CDR2 (germline): MNHEY, SVGEGT. The ends were cut back, 4 bases at V and 7 bases at J, with 12 bases in the middle. The CDR3 protein is CASSWGGAYTQYF. CDR3 bases: TGTGCCAGCAGTTGGGGGGGGGCGTATACGCAGTATTTT.

The chain is built from TRBV18 and TRBJ1-1; D call uncertain. V was shortened by 4 bases and J by 0 bases, with 6 bases between the two germline ends. CDR3 length equals 13 residues. Germline V gene data show CDR1 as KGHSH and CDR2 as LQKENI. The chain's CDR3 is CASSLQMNTEAFF. The CDR3 bases are TGTGCCAGCTCACTCCAGATGAACACTGAAGCTTTCTTT.

V and J are TRBV5-6 and TRBJ2-1, with TRBD2 as a possible D gene (6 bases). This CDR3 is built from 15 residues. Germline values: CDR1 SGHDT, CDR2 YYEEEE. V lost 4 bases, J lost 1 base, and 12 bases lay in between. For the CDR3, the DNA is TGTGCCAGCAGCGGGGGACTTCGTTCCTACAATGAGCAGTTCTTC. This sequence encodes CASSGGLRSYNEQFF.

This sequence joins TRBV7-9 and TRBJ2-5, with a possible D match to TRBD1 (6 bases). The CDR3 is 13 residues long. Germline CDR1 SEHNR, CDR2 FQNEAQ (reference sequence). V was shortened by 3 bases and J by 5 bases, with 10 bases between the two germline ends. In DNA, the CDR3 is TGTGCCAGCAGCTTTGGGGGCAGGGAGACCCAGTACTTC. Encoded protein: CASSFGGRETQYF.

The gene calls are TRBV10-2 and TRBJ2-7, with D possibly TRBD1 on 6 matching bases. V lost 6 bases and J 6 bases, leaving 9 bases between the germline ends. Germline V gives CDR1 WSHSY, CDR2 SAAADI. This CDR3 is built from 11 residues. CDR3 amino acids: CASRGASEQYF. CDR3 in DNA: TGCGCCAGCAGGGGGGCTTCCGAGCAGTACTTC.

The CDR3 sequence is CSVETGTTLFF. The CDR3 DNA reads TGCAGCGTTGAAACCGGGACAACGCTGTTTTTT. This chain links TRBV29-1 with TRBJ1-4, with TRBD1 as a possible D gene (6 bases). Per the germline V gene, CDR1 is SQVTM and CDR2 is ANQGSEA. The CDR3 spans 11 residues. V was pared by 2 bases and J by 14 bases, with 12 bases between. Combining the CDR3 with reference TRBV29-1 and TRBJ1-4 gives the whole variable domain SAVISQKPSRDICQRGTSLTIQCQVDSQVTMMFWYRQQPGQSLTLIATANQGSEATYESGFVIDKFPISRPNLTFSTLTVSNMSPEDSSIYLCSVETGTTLFFGSGTQLSVL.

The chain has TRBV19 and TRBJ1-4; D is unclear. Germline CDR1 is LNHDA and CDR2 is SQIVND (reference sequence). V was cut by 4 bases and J by 1 base, with 13 bases left in between. The CDR3 totals 16 residues. The CDR3 nucleotides read TGTGCCAGTAGTACGGCGGCCAGAGGAACTAATGAAAAACTGTTTTTT. Protein sequence: CASSTAARGTNEKLFF.

This chain uses TRBV5-1 with TRBJ2-1, with 9 bases that match TRBD2. Germline lookup yields CDR1 SGHRS and CDR2 YFSETQ. Trimming cost V 1 base and J 3 bases; bases outside gene matches: 5. This CDR3 comprises 16 residues. CDR3: CASSLLIAGDYNEQFF. In nucleotides, the CDR3 is TGCGCCAGCAGCTTGCTCATAGCGGGAGACTACAATGAGCAGTTCTTC.

The chain has TRBV9 and TRBJ1-3, with TRBD1 matching 7 bases. The germline V gene encodes CDR1 SGDLS and CDR2 YYNGEE. The J segment lost 4 bases and the V segment lost 4 bases, leaving 11 bases of the junction unmatched. The CDR3 consists of 16 residues. In DNA form, the CDR3 reads TGTGCCAGCAGCCCCTCGACAGGGCAGGGGGGAAACACCATATATTTT. This sequence encodes CASSPSTGQGGNTIYF.

This clone was observed once. The chain carries TRBV7-2 and TRBJ1-3; D possibly corresponds to TRBD1 (5 bases). Trimming cost V 5 bases and J 0 bases, with 17 bases left between them. Germline V gene sequence: CDR1 SGHTA, CDR2 FQGNSA. This CDR3 is built from 17 residues. The CDR3 DNA sequence: TGTGCCAGCAGCCATGTCATTGGGGCTTCCTCTGGAAACACCATATATTTT. Encoded protein: CASSHVIGASSGNTIYF.

This chain links TRBV2 with TRBJ1-6, with 10 bases fitting TRBD1. Per the germline V gene, CDR1 is SNHLY and CDR2 is FYNNEI. V was pared by 5 bases and J by 8 bases, with 3 bases of the junction left unmatched. This CDR3 is built from 14 residues. Written as DNA, the CDR3 is TGTGCCAGCAGTTCGACAGGGGGCGATTCACCCCTCCACTTT. It translates to CASSSTGGDSPLHF.